The 18 T cell receptor beta chains below come from one sample, sequenced in a study of CD8+ T cells in alopecia areata. The treatment denotes: oral pan-JAK inhibitor, 5-10 mg twice daily. RNA was isolated and reverse transcribed to cDNA, the sequencing template. Produced via immunoSEQ multiplex PCR; TCRdb's table is partial and in-frame only. The sample contains around 150,000 clones, just over 65% of which appear only once. The source material was CD4+ T cells sorted from blood, sampled at week 4, from a patient treated with tofacitinib. Receptors originate from a human donor with alopecia areata.

In this sample, this clone turned up a few times. This chain connects TRBV25-1 to TRBJ2-7, with D unclear. Germline lookup yields CDR1 MGHDK and CDR2 SYGVNS. Between the trimmed V and J ends, which lost 4 bases and 5 bases, there was a span of 12 bases. The CDR3 runs to 13 residues. CDR3 region: CASSAWSNNEQYF. The CDR3 nucleotides are TGTGCCAGCAGTGCTTGGAGTAACAACGAGCAGTACTTC.

V gene TRBV12-5 combines with J gene TRBJ2-6; no clear D. The CDR3 covers 14 residues. Germline CDR1 and CDR2: LGHNT and FRNRAP. Trimming pared 6 bases from V and 3 bases from J, leaving 9 bases between. As DNA, the CDR3 is TGTGCTAGTGGACAAGTCGGTGGGGCCAACGTCCTGACTTTC. Its protein product is CASGQVGGANVLTF.

The genes are TRBV15 and TRBJ2-7; TRBD1 matches 11 bases. V was clipped by 4 bases and J by 3 bases; unmatched bases: 8. The CDR3 is 16 residues long. The V gene's germline CDR1 is LNHNV and CDR2 YYDKDF (reference sequence). CDR3 residues: CATSKLAGTGGYEQYF. Written as DNA, the CDR3 is TGTGCCACCAGCAAACTGGCCGGGACAGGGGGCTACGAGCAGTACTTC. The variable domain in full, completed from reference TRBV15 and TRBJ2-7, reads DAMVIQNPRYQVTQFGKPVTLSCSQTLNHNVMYWYQQKSSQAPKLLFHYYDKDFNNEADTPDNFQSRRPNTSFCFLDIRSPGLGDTAMYLCATSKLAGTGGYEQYFGPGTRLTVT.

This clone was observed a single time. The chain links TRBV30 to TRBJ1-1, with 7 bases that match TRBD1. V gave up 2 bases and J gave up 7 bases; unmatched junction bases: 4. This CDR3 spans 12 amino acids. Germline V CDR1 and CDR2: GTSNPN, SVGIG (reference sequence). CDR3 region: CAWSTQGDEAFF. In DNA form, the CDR3 reads TGTGCCTGGAGTACTCAGGGGGATGAAGCTTTCTTT.

V gene TRBV5-1 combines with J gene TRBJ2-3; D is perhaps TRBD2 (5 bases). CDR3 size: 17 residues. In germline, CDR1 is SGHRS, CDR2 YFSETQ. V dropped 0 bases and J dropped 1 base, with 15 bases sitting between them. The CDR3 spells CASSLESGVPGTDTQYF. CDR3 bases: TGCGCCAGCAGCTTGGAATCCGGGGTTCCGGGCACAGATACGCAGTATTTT.

With respect to this clone: The identical CDR3 is also encoded by other nucleotide sequences in the sample. The J gene is TRBJ2-7, the V gene TRBV5-1; no reliable D call. V dropped 0 bases and J dropped 1 base, with 8 bases sitting between them. This CDR3 has 14 amino acids. Germline assignment: CDR1 SGHRS and CDR2 YFSETQ. The CDR3 DNA reads as TGCGCCAGCAGCTTGGCCCCTAGTTCCTACGAGCAGTACTTC. Protein sequence: CASSLAPSSYEQYF. Complete variable domain (other parts from reference TRBV5-1 and TRBJ2-7): KAGVTQTPRYLIKTRGQQVTLSCSPISGHRSVSWYQQTPGQGLQFLFEYFSETQRNKGNFPGRFSGRQFSNSRSEMNVSTLELGDSALYLCASSLAPSSYEQYFGPGTRLTVT.

Turning to this clone: Within the sample, other DNA sequences also encode this same CDR3. This chain uses TRBV30 with TRBJ2-3, with D perhaps TRBD1 (5 bases). Germline CDR1 is GTSNPN and CDR2 is SVGIG (reference sequence). With 3 bases removed from V and 1 base from J, the gap between germline ends came to 5 bases. The CDR3 has 12 amino acids. The CDR3 is CAWSRGTDTQYF. CDR3 in DNA: TGTGCCTGGAGCAGGGGCACAGATACGCAGTATTTT.

V and J are TRBV29-1 and TRBJ1-6; D gene uncertain. Germline V lookup: CDR1 SQVTM, CDR2 ANQGSEA. Trimming cost V 1 base and J 7 bases, with 14 bases left between them. The CDR3 covers 15 residues. CDR3 sequence reads: CSVEVEGWNNSPLHF. For the CDR3, the DNA is TGCAGCGTTGAAGTGGAGGGTTGGAACAATTCACCCCTCCACTTT.

This clone appeared a few times. The chain employs TRBV7-6 and TRBJ2-7, with TRBD1 identical over 7 bases. This CDR3 comprises 15 residues. After removal of 5 bases from V and 0 bases from J, the junction contained 7 bases not matched to a gene. Germline CDR1 reads SGHVS; CDR2 reads FNYEAQ. The CDR3 is CASSGLRDSSYEQYF. CDR3 sequence (DNA): TGTGCCAGCAGCGGCCTCCGGGACAGCTCCTACGAGCAGTACTTC.

The chain employs TRBV9 and TRBJ2-1, with D possibly TRBD1 on 5 matching bases. CDR3 length: 15 amino acids. The V end was cut by 1 base, the J end by 9 bases, with 17 bases between. CDR1 is SGDLS, CDR2 YYNGEE, per germline. The CDR3 DNA follows: TGTGCCAGCAGCGTAATAGGGGCCGCTCCGCCTGAGCAGTTCTTC. This encodes CASSVIGAAPPEQFF. Based on the CDR3 plus reference TRBV9 and TRBJ2-1, the full variable domain is DSGVTQTPKHLITATGQRVTLRCSPRSGDLSVYWYQQSLDQGLQFLIQYYNGEERAKGNILERFSAQQFPDLHSELNLSSLELGDSALYFCASSVIGAAPPEQFFGPGTRLTVL.

This clone has only a few counts. The chain combines TRBV18 with TRBJ1-6; 10 positions match TRBD1. Germline lookup yields CDR1 KGHSH and CDR2 LQKENI. This CDR3 comprises 16 residues. The trim removed 6 bases at V and 8 bases at J, leaving 10 bases unmatched. CDR3 protein: CASSSTTGTGDSPLHF. As DNA, the CDR3 is TGTGCCAGCTCGTCGACAACCGGGACAGGGGATTCACCCCTCCACTTT.

Concerning this clone: This sample also contains other DNA sequences that code for the same CDR3. The chain is built from TRBV15 and TRBJ2-1; maybe TRBD2 (5 bases). V was pared by 0 bases and J by 8 bases, with 8 bases between. The CDR3 totals 13 residues. Germline V gene data show CDR1 as LNHNV and CDR2 as YYDKDF (reference sequence). The CDR3 here is CATSRDLGDEQFF. CDR3 sequence (DNA): TGTGCCACCAGCAGAGATTTGGGAGATGAGCAGTTCTTC. Based on the CDR3 plus reference TRBV15 and TRBJ2-1, the full variable domain is DAMVIQNPRYQVTQFGKPVTLSCSQTLNHNVMYWYQQKSSQAPKLLFHYYDKDFNNEADTPDNFQSRRPNTSFCFLDIRSPGLGDTAMYLCATSRDLGDEQFFGPGTRLTVL.

The gene calls are TRBV27 and TRBJ1-6, with 10 bases lining up with TRBD1. The CDR3 is 14 residues long. V gave up 5 bases and J gave up 9 bases; unmatched junction bases: 4. Germline V gene sequence: CDR1 MNHEY, CDR2 SMNVEV (reference sequence). CDR3 protein: CASSVRDRGSPLHF. The DNA of the CDR3 is TGTGCCAGCAGTGTCCGGGACAGGGGTTCACCCCTCCACTTT.

J is TRBJ2-1 and V is TRBV7-9; D is uncertain. The V and J ends lost 5 bases and 7 bases respectively, with 6 bases between them. CDR3 size: 11 residues. Germline-derived CDR1 and CDR2 are SEHNR and FQNEAQ (reference sequence). The CDR3, as DNA: TGTGCCAGCAGCCCACAGAATGAGCAGTTCTTC. It codes for CASSPQNEQFF. The full variable domain, its missing parts supplied by reference TRBV7-9 and TRBJ2-1, is DTGVSQNPRHKITKRGQNVTFRCDPISEHNRLYWYRQTLGQGPEFLTYFQNEAQLEKSRLLSDRFSAERPKGSFSTLEIQRTEQGDSAMYLCASSPQNEQFFGPGTRLTVL.

The CDR3 reads CSVEGIGQGASPYGYTF. The CDR3 DNA is TGCAGCGTTGAAGGTATTGGGCAGGGGGCGAGCCCCTATGGCTACACCTTC. The rearrangement links TRBV29-1 to TRBJ1-2, with 8 bases matching TRBD1. CDR1 and CDR2 from the germline V gene are SQVTM and ANQGSEA. The CDR3 runs to 17 residues. The V gene end was trimmed by 1 base and the J gene end by 4 bases; junction bases not matched to a gene: 14.

The V gene is TRBV7-2, the J gene TRBJ1-2; D gene uncertain. CDR1 is SGHTA, CDR2 FQGNSA, per germline. V gave up 1 base and J gave up 2 bases, with 5 bases separating them. This CDR3 is built from 13 residues. Here the CDR3 DNA reads TGTGCCAGCAGCTTAGGGCAGAACTATGGCTACACCTTC. This encodes CASSLGQNYGYTF. The variable domain in full, completed from reference TRBV7-2 and TRBJ1-2, reads GAGVSQSPSNKVTEKGKDVELRCDPISGHTALYWYRQSLGQGLEFLIYFQGNSAPDKSGLPSDRFSAERTGGSVSTLTIQRTQQEDSAVYLCASSLGQNYGYTFGSGTRLTVV.

J is TRBJ1-4 and V is TRBV30, with 8 nucleotides matching TRBD1. CDR3 length: 12 residues. Germline V gene lookup returns CDR1 GTSNPN and CDR2 SVGIG (reference sequence). V gave up 4 bases and J gave up 10 bases; unmatched junction bases: 5. The CDR3 DNA reads as TGTGCCTGGACGTCAGGGGGCGGAAAACTGTTTTTT. Translation: CAWTSGGGKLFF.

This clone came up a few times. This CDR3 is also generated by other DNA sequences in the sample. This chain connects TRBV5-1 to TRBJ1-1; D unresolved. The germline V gene has CDR1 SGHRS and CDR2 YFSETQ. CDR3 length: 13 amino acids. Trimming cost V 0 bases and J 1 base, with 4 bases left between them. The CDR3 region has the DNA TGCGCCAGCAGCTTGGTCCCGAACACTGAAGCTTTCTTT. Translated, it gives CASSLVPNTEAFF.